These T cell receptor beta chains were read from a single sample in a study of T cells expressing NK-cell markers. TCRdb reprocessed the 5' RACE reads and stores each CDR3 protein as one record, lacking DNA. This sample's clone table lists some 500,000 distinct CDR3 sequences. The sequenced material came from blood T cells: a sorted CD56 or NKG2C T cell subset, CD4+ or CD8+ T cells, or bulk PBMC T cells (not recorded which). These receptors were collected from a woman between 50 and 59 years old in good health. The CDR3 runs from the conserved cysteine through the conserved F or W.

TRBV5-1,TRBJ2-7,CASSYGTGGSEQYF
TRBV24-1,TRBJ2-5,CATSDPGGDETQYF
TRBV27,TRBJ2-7,CASSPRGQGYEQYF
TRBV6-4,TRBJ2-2,CASSPGRRDNTGELFF
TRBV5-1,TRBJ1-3,CASSLGLNSGNTIYF
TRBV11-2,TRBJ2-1,CASSLAGAFNEQFF
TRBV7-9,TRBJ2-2,CASIAGELTGELFF
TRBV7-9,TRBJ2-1,CASSSSQREKNEQFF
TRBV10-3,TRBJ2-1,CAMPTRSGNEQFF
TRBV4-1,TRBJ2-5,CASSQGGLAGGQETQYF
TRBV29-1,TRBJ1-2,CSVAREGAYGYTF
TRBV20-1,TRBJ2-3,CSARDGLPDTQYF
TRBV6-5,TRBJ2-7,CASSLQTGSYEQYF
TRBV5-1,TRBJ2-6,CASSLSDSGANVLTF
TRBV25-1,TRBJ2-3,CASSRQNIRDTQYF
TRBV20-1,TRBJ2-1,CSARRDLGQFF
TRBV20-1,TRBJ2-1,CSALVSIEQFF
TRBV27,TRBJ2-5,CASSFGRSWTQYF
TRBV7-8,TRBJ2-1,CASSPRRTVDEQFF
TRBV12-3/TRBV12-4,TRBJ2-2,CASSLGSITGELFF
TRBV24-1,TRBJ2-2,CATSDLRGATGELFF
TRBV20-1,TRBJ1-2,CSASQITGTGAYGYGYTF
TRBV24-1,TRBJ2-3,CATSDRTGDLADTQYF
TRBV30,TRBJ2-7,CAWGTSGTYEQYF
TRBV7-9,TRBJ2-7,CASSQTGGFYEQYF
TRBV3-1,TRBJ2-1,CASSQGYGSSYNEQFF
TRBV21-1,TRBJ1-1,CASGRGQLDTEAFF
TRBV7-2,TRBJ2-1,CASSLGQGGEQFF
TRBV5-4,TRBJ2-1,CASSLLTVQPLFF
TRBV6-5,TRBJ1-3,CASSRDGAYSGNTIYF
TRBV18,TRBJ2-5,CASSRRDRETQYF
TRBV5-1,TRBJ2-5,CASSLGAPQETQYF
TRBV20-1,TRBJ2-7,CSARGQRGIHEQYF